A selection of T cell receptor beta chains follows, all from one sample in a study of T cell responses to AZD1222 COVID-19 vaccine. The table came from immunoSEQ multiplex PCR; TCRdb's copy has only in-frame clones and leaves some out. The repertoire holds tens of thousands of clones, with about 90% as singletons. Sequenced material: peripheral blood, taken on day 0 of AZD1222 vaccination. The source is an adult in good health. The CDR3 runs from the conserved cysteine through the conserved F or W. A D gene is named only where the DNA matches it firmly. Rows give clone size only sometimes, using once, few, many, or a class for an expanded clone.

d_gene	abundance	v_gene	j_gene	CDR3aa	CDR3nt
-	-	TRBV10-3	TRBJ2-1	CGPRSYNEQFF	TGCGGACCACGCTCCTACAATGAGCAGTTCTTC
-	-	TRBV5-1	TRBJ2-5	CASSLGGPTTQETQYF	TGCGCCAGCAGCTTGGGTGGACCTACGACGCAAGAGACCCAGTACTTC
TRBD2	-	TRBV5-1	TRBJ2-3	CASSLALAGALGMTDTQYF	TGCGCCAGCAGCTTGGCACTAGCGGGGGCTCTTGGAATGACGGATACGCAGTATTTT
-	-	TRBV12-3/TRBV12-4	TRBJ2-1	CASSFKGNEQFF	TGTGCCAGCAGTTTTAAGGGGAATGAGCAGTTCTTC
-	-	TRBV4-3	TRBJ2-2	CASNYGGGNGELFF	TGCGCCAGCAACTACGGGGGCGGGAACGGGGAGCTGTTTTTT
-	-	TRBV29-1	TRBJ1-4	CSATRAGPGEKLFF	TGCAGCGCCACGAGGGCGGGACCGGGGGAAAAACTGTTTTTT
-	few	TRBV19	TRBJ1-1	CASSSTQGRVTEAFF	TGTGCCAGTAGTTCCACACAGGGTAGGGTCACTGAAGCTTTCTTT
-	-	TRBV2	TRBJ1-3	CASSESGGGLSGNTIYF	TGTGCCAGCAGTGAATCAGGCGGAGGGCTCTCTGGAAACACCATATATTTT
-	-	TRBV6-2/TRBV6-3	TRBJ2-1	CASSPDGYNEQFF	TGTGCCAGCAGCCCAGATGGGTACAATGAGCAGTTCTTC
-	-	TRBV19	TRBJ1-1	CASSIDHEGGTEAFF	TGTGCCAGTAGTATAGATCACGAAGGCGGCACTGAAGCTTTCTTT
-	-	TRBV2	TRBJ1-5	CASSDGGVGNQPQHF	TGTGCCAGCAGTGATGGAGGGGTCGGGAATCAGCCCCAGCATTTT
-	-	TRBV7-9	TRBJ2-5	CASSWDQETQYF	TGTGCCAGCAGCTGGGACCAAGAGACCCAGTACTTC
-	once	TRBV5-6	TRBJ2-7	CASSPQGFYEQYF	TGTGCCAGCAGCCCACAGGGTTTCTACGAGCAGTACTTC
-	-	TRBV6-5	TRBJ2-3	CASRHSEGSTDTQYF	TGTGCCAGCAGGCACAGTGAGGGTTCCACAGATACGCAGTATTTT
-	-	TRBV14	TRBJ2-7	CASSQDRGHYEQYF	TGTGCCAGCAGCCAAGATCGAGGCCACTACGAGCAGTACTTC
-	-	TRBV14	TRBJ2-1	CASSHYQTTYNEQFF	TGTGCCAGCAGCCACTACCAAACCACCTACAATGAGCAGTTCTTC
TRBD1	-	TRBV7-8	TRBJ1-5	CASSLEVRDRHF	TGTGCCAGCAGCTTAGAGGTGCGGGACAGGCATTTT
-	-	TRBV2	TRBJ1-6	CASSEQGVRSPLHF	TGTGCCAGCAGTGAACAAGGTGTCAGGTCACCCCTCCACTTT
-	-	TRBV6-5	TRBJ2-1	CASRPRGTYNEQFF	TGTGCCAGCAGGCCCAGGGGTACCTACAATGAGCAGTTCTTC
-	-	TRBV4-3	TRBJ1-2	CASSQGSSKGDYGYTF	TGCGCCAGCAGCCAAGGGTCCTCCAAAGGGGATTATGGCTACACCTTC
-	few	TRBV19	TRBJ2-7	CASSIAGQGEQYF	TGTGCCAGTAGTATAGCGGGGCAGGGCGAGCAGTACTTC
-	-	TRBV6-2/TRBV6-3	TRBJ1-5	CASSYGGNNQPQHF	TGTGCCAGCAGTTACGGCGGCAACAATCAGCCCCAGCATTTT
TRBD1	-	TRBV6-6	TRBJ1-1	CASSTPGQGSTEAFF	TGTGCCAGCAGCACACCCGGACAGGGAAGCACTGAAGCTTTCTTT
TRBD1	-	TRBV29-1	TRBJ1-2	CSVVAGQDYGYTF	TGCAGCGTTGTCGCGGGACAGGACTATGGCTACACCTTC
TRBD1	few	TRBV10-3	TRBJ2-3	CAIKGAFSTDTQYF	TGTGCCATCAAGGGGGCGTTTAGCACAGATACGCAGTATTTT
-	few	TRBV5-6	TRBJ1-2	CASSWREYGYTF	TGTGCCAGCAGCTGGCGAGAGTATGGCTACACCTTC
-	-	TRBV21-1	TRBJ1-1	CASSKDRNTEAFF	TGTGCCAGCAGCAAAGATCGGAACACTGAAGCTTTCTTT
TRBD2	once	TRBV7-2	TRBJ2-5	CASSLVAGVRETQYF	TGTGCCAGCAGCTTAGTAGCGGGGGTACGGGAGACCCAGTACTTC
-	-	TRBV6-5	TRBJ1-1	CASSTGHLNSEAFF	TGTGCCAGCAGCACGGGACACCTGAACTCTGAAGCTTTCTTT
-	-	TRBV19	TRBJ1-1	CASSMGGYAEAFF	TGTGCCAGTAGTATGGGGGGTTACGCTGAAGCTTTCTTT
-	-	TRBV7-6	TRBJ2-2	CASSYSGGNTGELFF	TGTGCCAGCAGTTATAGTGGGGGGAACACCGGGGAGCTGTTTTTT
-	-	TRBV5-1	TRBJ2-1	CASSNPLWAGSSYNEQFF	TGCGCCAGCAGCAACCCCCTTTGGGCGGGGAGCTCCTACAATGAGCAGTTCTTC
-	-	TRBV9	TRBJ1-4	CASSVDQQATNEKLFF	TGTGCCAGCAGCGTAGATCAGCAGGCAACTAATGAAAAACTGTTTTTT
-	-	TRBV5-6	TRBJ1-1	CASRHRSRANTEAFF	TGTGCCAGCAGGCACCGTTCCAGGGCGAACACTGAAGCTTTCTTT
TRBD2	-	TRBV5-1	TRBJ2-2	CASSLASGVNTGELFF	TGCGCCAGCAGCTTGGCTAGCGGGGTTAACACCGGGGAGCTGTTTTTT
TRBD2	-	TRBV7-8	TRBJ2-5	CASSHRTSGGLETQYF	TGTGCCAGCAGCCATAGGACTAGCGGTGGTTTAGAGACCCAGTACTTC